The rows below give T cell receptor beta chains drawn from one sample of a study of blood T cell repertoires in COVID-19. Here immunoSEQ multiplex PCR was the method, and the copy in TCRdb shows in-frame clones only, minus some. The sample carries roughly 500,000 clones, 89% recorded once. The material sequenced was peripheral blood. These receptors were obtained from a man aged 18 to 30 with COVID-19, enrolled during active disease. Each CDR3 is given without its conserved first and last residue. Fields, in order: V gene, J gene, CDR3 protein.

>TRBV19|TRBJ1-6
ASSNRQNSPLH
>TRBV28|TRBJ1-1
ASKSGDRGRAF
>TRBV5-1|TRBJ1-1
ASSLGYPRAPAEAF
>TRBV5-6|TRBJ2-7
ASSSTQTGGYEQY
>TRBV6-5|TRBJ2-5
ASTTRGGIRTQY
>TRBV6-5|TRBJ1-5
ASTLTGLNQPQH
>TRBV2|TRBJ2-1
ASTGPAGGRHEQF
>TRBV23-1|TRBJ1-1
ANQGASFTEAF
>TRBV5-1|TRBJ1-2
ASSPAGRGDGYT
>TRBV18|TRBJ1-1
ASSPRSGGDAEAF
>TRBV19|TRBJ1-4
ASRDRGLEKLF
>TRBV2|TRBJ2-3
ASSTSSPSTDTQY
>TRBV27|TRBJ1-2
ASRKTGTGNYGYT
>TRBV2|TRBJ2-2
ASGTGATGELF
>TRBV9|TRBJ2-1
ASSFRTSGGRYNEQF
>TRBV11-3|TRBJ2-7
ASSLSSTGGYEQY
>TRBV19|TRBJ2-7
ASSILRGEYEQY
>TRBV12-3/TRBV12-4|TRBJ1-2
ASTPWAVDGYT
>TRBV6-5|TRBJ1-6
ASSRHDRESPLH
>TRBV24-1|TRBJ2-7
ATSDTGTGAYEQY
>TRBV18|TRBJ2-5
ASSPGHLQETQY
>TRBV30|TRBJ2-1
AWSDLGGTEQF
>TRBV11-3|TRBJ1-6
ASSRRVGSPTYNSPLH
>TRBV4-2|TRBJ2-2
ASSQGGLAGANTGELF
>TRBV11-3|TRBJ2-1
ASSLRGSHDEQF
>TRBV30|TRBJ2-5
ACLFLAAEETQY
>TRBV19|TRBJ2-5
ASSKQGLGETQY
>TRBV6-5|TRBJ1-2
ASRAGVYGYT
>TRBV5-1|TRBJ1-1
ASSLTEAGMNTEAF
>TRBV6-5|TRBJ1-2
ASSPGGHYGYT
>TRBV6-5|TRBJ2-7
ASAGASYEQY
>TRBV19|TRBJ1-5
ASSVRENQPQH
>TRBV27|TRBJ2-1
ASSPPGLAGGSSYNEQF
>TRBV27|TRBJ2-1
ASSNARTGGLGEQF
>TRBV19|TRBJ2-7
AVGRGSSYEQY
>TRBV11-3|TRBJ2-7
ASSLEGREPSYEQY
>TRBV6-5|TRBJ1-3
ASIPDSGNTIY
>TRBV29-1|TRBJ1-1
SAPGNTEAF
>TRBV5-6|TRBJ1-2
ASSLVGDYGYT
>TRBV7-9|TRBJ2-1
ASSHRDRGRNEQF
>TRBV3-1/TRBV3-2|TRBJ2-3
ASSLRRTGVFGTQY
>TRBV7-2|TRBJ2-2
ASSLALASVTGELF
>TRBV11-2|TRBJ2-5
ASSKPGETQY
>TRBV7-6|TRBJ1-3
ASSSISPRAADSGNTIY
>TRBV9|TRBJ2-3
ASSGAAGGPILGTDTQY
>TRBV6-2/TRBV6-3|TRBJ2-1
ASSSGAGGHNEQF
>TRBV3-1/TRBV3-2|TRBJ2-2
ASSPGTPNTGELF
>TRBV7-9|TRBJ1-2
ASSTRDSYGYT
>TRBV7-9|TRBJ2-1
ASSPPGLAGHNEQF
>TRBV7-9|TRBJ1-6
ASSLDRFGSPLH
>TRBV28|TRBJ2-1
ASSFSSGREF
>TRBV27|TRBJ1-2
ASVPFTDDRDYGYT
>TRBV27|TRBJ1-2
ASRGTGEGYGYT
>TRBV12-3/TRBV12-4|TRBJ1-1
ASSLRNTEAF
>TRBV5-1|TRBJ2-2
ASSQRTGATNTGELF